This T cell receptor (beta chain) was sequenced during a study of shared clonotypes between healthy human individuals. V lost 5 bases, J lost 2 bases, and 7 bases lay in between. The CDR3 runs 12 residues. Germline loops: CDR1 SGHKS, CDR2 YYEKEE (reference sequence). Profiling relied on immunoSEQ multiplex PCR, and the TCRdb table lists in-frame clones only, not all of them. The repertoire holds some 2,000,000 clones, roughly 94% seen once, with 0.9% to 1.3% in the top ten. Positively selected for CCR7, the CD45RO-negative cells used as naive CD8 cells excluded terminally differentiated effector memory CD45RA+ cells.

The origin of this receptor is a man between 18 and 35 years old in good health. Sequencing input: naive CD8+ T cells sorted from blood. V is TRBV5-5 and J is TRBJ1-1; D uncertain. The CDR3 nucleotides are TGTGCCAGCAGTCCGGATAACACTGAAGCTTTCTTT. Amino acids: CASSPDNTEAFF. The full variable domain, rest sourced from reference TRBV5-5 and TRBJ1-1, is DAGVTQSPTHLIKTRGQQVTLRCSPISGHKSVSWYQQVLGQGPQFIFQYYEKEERGRGNFPDRFSARQFPNYSSELNVNALLLGDSALYLCASSPDNTEAFFGQGTRLTVV.